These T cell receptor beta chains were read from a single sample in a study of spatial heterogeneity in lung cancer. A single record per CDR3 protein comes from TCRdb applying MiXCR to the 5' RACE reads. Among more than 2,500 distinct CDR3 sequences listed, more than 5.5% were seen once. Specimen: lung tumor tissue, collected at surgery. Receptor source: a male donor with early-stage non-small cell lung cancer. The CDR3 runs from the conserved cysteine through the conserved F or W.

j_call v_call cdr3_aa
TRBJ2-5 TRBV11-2 CASSLNLQGEETQYF
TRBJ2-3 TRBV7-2 CASSPSGRSTDTQYF
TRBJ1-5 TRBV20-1 CSASGSGGGNQPQHF
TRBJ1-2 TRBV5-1 CASSDRDDTGYTF
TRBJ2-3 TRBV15 CATNDRGTDTQYF
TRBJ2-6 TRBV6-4 CASTPEGGEGANVLTF
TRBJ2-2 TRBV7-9 CASSLGVDLRTGELFF
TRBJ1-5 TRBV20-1 CSASERGQGWQPQHF
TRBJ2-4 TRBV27 CASATGTGGNIQYF
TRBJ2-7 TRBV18 CASSREGGSSYEQYF
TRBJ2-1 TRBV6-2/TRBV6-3 CASRPLATPHNEQFF
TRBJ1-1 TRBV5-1 CASSRQGGNTEAFF
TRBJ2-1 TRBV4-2 CASSRAGGPSNEQFF
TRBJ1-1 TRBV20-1 CSARGTGETEAFF
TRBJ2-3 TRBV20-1 CSARDMARAATQYF
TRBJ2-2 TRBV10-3 CAISEGTSGKNTGELFF
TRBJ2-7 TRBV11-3 CASSLGGSSYEQYF
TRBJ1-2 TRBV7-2 CASSFPTGTNSYGYTF
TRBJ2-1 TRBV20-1 CSARVPSGDSYNEQF